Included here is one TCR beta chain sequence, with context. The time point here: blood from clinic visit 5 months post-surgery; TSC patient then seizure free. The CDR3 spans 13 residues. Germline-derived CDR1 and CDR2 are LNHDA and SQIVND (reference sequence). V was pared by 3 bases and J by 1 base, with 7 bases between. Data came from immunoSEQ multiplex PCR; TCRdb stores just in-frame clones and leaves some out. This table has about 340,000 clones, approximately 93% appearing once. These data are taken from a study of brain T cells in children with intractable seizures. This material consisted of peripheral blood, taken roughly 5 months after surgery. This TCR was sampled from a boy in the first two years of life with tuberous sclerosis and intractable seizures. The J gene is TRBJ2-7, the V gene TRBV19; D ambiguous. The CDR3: CASSIDWSYEQYF. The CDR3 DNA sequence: TGTGCCAGTAGTATTGACTGGTCCTACGAGCAGTACTTC.